Following are 13 T cell receptor beta chains from one sample sequenced in a study of blood T cell repertoires in COVID-19. The method was immunoSEQ multiplex PCR; TCRdb's version includes in-frame clones alone and lacks a portion of them. The sample carries hundreds of thousands of clones, approximately 90% recorded once. Material for sequencing was peripheral blood. The origin of the receptors is a woman aged 30 to 39 with active or convalescent COVID-19.

The chain employs TRBV5-1 and TRBJ2-1; D not certain. CDR1 is SGHRS and CDR2 is YFSETQ in the germline V gene. With 4 bases removed from V and 9 bases from J, the gap between germline ends came to 8 bases. CDR3 length: 11 amino acids. The DNA of the CDR3 is TGCGCCAGCAGCCAAAGAGGTGAGCAGTTCTTC. Translation: CASSQRGEQFF. Full variable domain (missing parts from reference TRBV5-1 and TRBJ2-1): KAGVTQTPRYLIKTRGQQVTLSCSPISGHRSVSWYQQTPGQGLQFLFEYFSETQRNKGNFPGRFSGRQFSNSRSEMNVSTLELGDSALYLCASSQRGEQFFGPGTRLTVL.

This clone was seen just once. The chain uses TRBV2 and TRBJ1-1; no clear D gene. Germline V gives CDR1 SNHLY, CDR2 FYNNEI. The CDR3 has 13 amino acids. The V gene lost 2 bases and the J gene lost 1 base, with 5 bases spanning the gap. In nucleotides, the CDR3 is TGTGCCAGCAGTGAACAGTCGAACACTGAAGCTTTCTTT. As protein: CASSEQSNTEAFF.

V is TRBV3-1 (or the pseudogene TRBV3-2) and J is TRBJ2-2; 9 bases are shared with TRBD2. Per the germline V gene, CDR1 is LGHDT and CDR2 is YNNKEL (reference sequence). The length of the CDR3 is 17 residues. V was clipped by 3 bases and J by 3 bases; unmatched bases: 8. For the CDR3, the DNA is TGTGCCAGCAGCCATTTTGGCGGGGGGGCCGACACCGGGGAGCTGTTTTTT. It translates to CASSHFGGGADTGELFF.

The chain carries TRBV4-1 and TRBJ1-2; a weak D match, TRBD1 (5 bases). V gave up 1 base and J gave up 6 bases, with 18 bases separating them. The germline gives CDR1 MGHRA, CDR2 YSYEKL. This CDR3 has 16 residues. The DNA of the CDR3 is TGCGCCAGCAGCCAAGGTTTGGCAGGGCGGGGGGATGGCTACACCTTC. It is translated as CASSQGLAGRGDGYTF.

Only one count was recorded for this clone. This chain uses TRBV21-1 with TRBJ2-7; the table's D call, TRBD1, has no DNA check behind it. TRBV21-1 is a known pseudogene. CDR3 size: 14 residues. The CDR3 nucleotides read TGTGCCAGCAGCAAAGCAGGGGACTCCTACGAGCAGTACTTC. Translating gives CASSKAGDSYEQYF.

The count of this clone is one. The genes are TRBV5-1 and TRBJ1-6; 9 bases are a match to TRBD1. The germline gives CDR1 SGHRS, CDR2 YFSETQ. The CDR3 spans 15 residues. J gave up 9 bases and V 1 base, and 5 bases lay outside the gene matches. CDR3 residues: CASSLWDRVGSPLHF. In DNA form, the CDR3 reads TGCGCCAGCAGCTTGTGGGACAGGGTTGGTTCACCCCTCCACTTT.

This clone was observed a handful of times. The chain has TRBV10-1 and TRBJ1-1; D unclear. Between the trimmed V and J ends, which lost 2 bases and 4 bases, there was a span of 8 bases. The CDR3 is 13 residues long. Germline assignment: CDR1 WNHNN and CDR2 SYGVQD (reference sequence). CDR3 in amino acids: CASSEDVSTEAFF. The CDR3 DNA is TGCGCCAGCAGTGAGGATGTTAGCACTGAAGCTTTCTTT.

V is TRBV6-5 and J is TRBJ2-1; 10 bases agree with TRBD2. Germline CDR1 and CDR2: MNHEY and SVGAGI. V was pared by 10 bases and J by 10 bases, with 16 bases of the junction left unmatched. The length of the CDR3 is 15 residues. The CDR3 DNA sequence: TGTGCCACCGCTCCCCAGCGGGAGGGCCGGGGGGAGCAGTTCTTC. Translated, it gives CATAPQREGRGEQFF.

V usage is TRBV5-4 and J usage is TRBJ1-1; 10 positions match TRBD1. The CDR3 is 16 amino acids. With V trimmed by 5 bases and J by 4 bases, 11 bases remained unmatched. From germline, CDR1 is SGHNT and CDR2 YYREEE (reference sequence). The CDR3 here is CASRQPGQGSATEAFF. For the CDR3, the DNA is TGTGCCAGCAGGCAACCGGGACAGGGGTCTGCCACTGAAGCTTTCTTT.

The chain carries TRBV11-2 and TRBJ1-4; no definite D call. The germline V gene has CDR1 SGHAT and CDR2 FQNNGV. Trimming cost V 1 base and J 8 bases, with 11 bases left between them. The CDR3 spans 14 residues. Here the CDR3 reads CASSLAHKEEKLFF. DNA for the CDR3: TGTGCCAGCAGCTTAGCGCATAAGGAGGAAAAACTGTTTTTT.

About this clone: One junction end disagrees with the germline gene, perhaps due to a read error. The DNA of the CDR3 is TGTGCCAGCAGTTACGACAGCGGGCCAACGGACTTC. It translates to CASSYDSGPTDF. The chain is built from TRBV6-2 or TRBV6-3 and TRBJ2-4; tentative D call: TRBD2 (6 bases). This CDR3 comprises 12 residues. Germline assignment: CDR1 MNHEY and CDR2 SVGEGT.

The rearrangement uses TRBV15 and TRBJ1-2; TRBD1 matches 10 bases. The germline V gene has CDR1 LNHNV and CDR2 YYDKDF (reference sequence). V dropped 3 bases and J dropped 2; count of bases not matched to a gene: 9. This CDR3 contains 17 residues. The CDR3 sequence is CATSSQGDRGSNYGYTF. CDR3 DNA: TGTGCCACCAGCAGCCAAGGGGACAGGGGATCAAACTATGGCTACACCTTC.

The sample holds a few counts of this clone. The chain carries TRBV30 and TRBJ1-3, with TRBD1 identical over 11 bases. Germline loops: CDR1 GTSNPN, CDR2 SVGIG (reference sequence). V lost 4 bases, J lost 3 bases, and 2 bases stayed unmatched. The CDR3 runs 14 residues. This chain's CDR3 is CAWIGTGGGNTIYF. CDR3 in DNA: TGTGCCTGGATAGGGACAGGGGGTGGAAACACCATATATTTT. Together with reference TRBV30 and TRBJ1-3, the CDR3 gives the full variable domain: SQTIHQWPATLVQPVGSPLSLECTVEGTSNPNLYWYRQAAGRGLQLLFYSVGIGQISSEVPQNLSASRPQDRQFILSSKKLLLSDSGFYLCAWIGTGGGNTIYFGEGSWLTVV.